Presented here are 20 T cell receptor beta chains from one specimen sequenced in a study of naive and memory T cell subsets. The beta constant-region primer was an equimolar mix of two oligonucleotides covering TRBC1 and TRBC2. The ligated cDNA underwent four PCR rounds using SP2 and nested alpha and beta constant-region primers. Each CDR3 protein gets one entry after TCRdb re-called the UMI-ligation and nested PCR reads with MiXCR. In the table there are about 140,000 distinct CDR3 sequences, about 20% of which are singletons. Antigens of these TCRs are unknown. Notes on the study in general: A few larger clonotypes appeared in naive repertoires, especially CD8, possibly memory cells re-expressing CD45RA.

Material: naive CD8+ T cells from blood. The receptors originated from a human donor in good health.

The V gene is TRBV2, the J gene TRBJ2-1; D remains ambiguous. The CDR3 length is 13 residues. CDR1 and CDR2 from the germline V gene are SNHLY and FYNNEI. The V and J ends lost 7 bases and 0 bases respectively, with 7 bases between them. CDR3 nucleotides: TGTGCCAGCAAGGTTAACTCCTACAATGAGCAGTTCTTC. Encoded protein: CASKVNSYNEQFF.

This clonotype turned up a few times. The chain carries TRBV7-9 and TRBJ2-3; 8 bases agree with TRBD2. The J segment lost 1 base and the V segment lost 6 bases, leaving 12 bases of the junction unmatched. The CDR3 runs 17 residues. Looked up from germline, CDR1 is SEHNR and CDR2 is FQNEAQ (reference sequence). In DNA, the CDR3 is TGTGCCAGCAGTTCGCTCAGGGCGGGAGGTCGCACAGATACGCAGTATTTT. Translation: CASSSLRAGGRTDTQYF. The full variable domain, with the rest looked up from reference TRBV7-9 and TRBJ2-3, is DTGVSQNPRHKITKRGQNVTFRCDPISEHNRLYWYRQTLGQGPEFLTYFQNEAQLEKSRLLSDRFSAERPKGSFSTLEIQRTEQGDSAMYLCASSSLRAGGRTDTQYFGPGTRLTVL.

This rearrangement joins TRBV28 to TRBJ1-4; D is ambiguous. The germline V and J ends were trimmed by 3 bases and 10 bases, with 15 bases remaining between them. CDR1 and CDR2 from the germline V gene are MDHEN and SYDVKM. The CDR3 is 14 amino acids. The CDR3 bases are TGTGCCAGCAGTTTCTATGCCTATGGAGGAAAACTGTTTTTT. Translated: CASSFYAYGGKLFF.

This clonotype appeared a few times. The chain uses TRBV15 and TRBJ1-5; no firm D call. Germline V gene data show CDR1 as LNHNV and CDR2 as YYDKDF (reference sequence). CDR3 length equals 14 residues. V dropped 1 base and J dropped 4 bases, with 8 bases sitting between them. This chain's CDR3 is CATSRGWENQPQHF. CDR3 nucleotides: TGTGCCACCAGCAGAGGGTGGGAGAATCAGCCCCAGCATTTT. Complete variable domain (other parts from reference TRBV15 and TRBJ1-5): DAMVIQNPRYQVTQFGKPVTLSCSQTLNHNVMYWYQQKSSQAPKLLFHYYDKDFNNEADTPDNFQSRRPNTSFCFLDIRSPGLGDTAMYLCATSRGWENQPQHFGDGTRLSIL.

The V and J genes are TRBV12-3 or TRBV12-4 and TRBJ2-1, with D unclear. The CDR3 covers 14 residues. Trimming took off 1 base at V and 8 bases at J, with 12 bases between the two ends. The DNA for the CDR3 is TGTGCCAGCAGTTTAGTTACTCCATACGATGAGCAGTTCTTC. It yields the protein CASSLVTPYDEQFF.

This rearrangement joins TRBV27 to TRBJ2-7; D call uncertain. The CDR3 has 11 residues. Germline CDR1 MNHEY, CDR2 SMNVEV (reference sequence). The V end was cut by 8 bases, the J end by 0 bases, with 5 bases between. CDR3 nucleotide sequence: TGTGCCAGCGCCAGCTCCTACGAGCAGTACTTC. Its translation: CASASSYEQYF.

As DNA, the CDR3 is TGTGCCAGCAGTGAATACTTTGGGGGCGAGCAGTACTTC. It is translated as CASSEYFGGEQYF. The rearrangement uses TRBV25-1 and TRBJ2-7, with D perhaps TRBD1 or TRBD2 (5 bases each). The CDR3 sequence is 13 residues long. Germline CDR1 is MGHDK and CDR2 is SYGVNS. V was shortened by 0 bases and J by 6 bases, with 9 bases between the two germline ends.

The chain recombines TRBV6-5 with TRBJ2-1; weak D call: TRBD2 (7 bases). Trimming shortened V by 6 bases and J by 4 bases, and 19 bases separated the two germline ends. The V gene's germline CDR1 is MNHEY and CDR2 SVGAGI. CDR3 length equals 16 residues. For the CDR3, the DNA is TGTGCCAGCAGCTCGGGGGGCGCTAGCAGATACAATGAGCAGTTCTTC. It translates to CASSSGGASRYNEQFF.

The J gene is TRBJ2-3, the V gene TRBV9, with TRBD1 as a possible D gene (6 bases). V was cut by 3 bases and J by 2 bases, with 19 bases left in between. CDR1 and CDR2 from the germline V gene are SGDLS and YYNGEE. The CDR3 loop spans 17 amino acids. CDR3 sequence: CASSGETGNTHTDTQYF. The CDR3 nucleotides are TGTGCCAGCAGCGGGGAAACAGGGAATACACACACAGATACGCAGTATTTT.

The V call is TRBV28, the J call TRBJ1-5; D not resolved. There are 14 residues in the CDR3. Germline V gene data show CDR1 as MDHEN and CDR2 as SYDVKM. V was shortened by 6 bases and J by 1 base, with 10 bases between the two germline ends. The chain's CDR3 is CASSPDVSNQPQHF. The DNA for the CDR3 is TGTGCCAGCAGCCCGGATGTAAGCAATCAGCCCCAGCATTTT.

This clonotype was detected ten times or more. The V call is TRBV3-1, the J call TRBJ2-7; D unclear. Germline V gives CDR1 LGHDT, CDR2 YNNKEL (reference sequence). V dropped 5 bases and J dropped 2 bases, with 10 bases sitting between them. The CDR3 runs to 13 residues. In DNA form, the CDR3 reads TGTGCCAGCAGCTCCCAGAAAGCCTACGAGCAGTACTTC. It specifies CASSSQKAYEQYF.

This clonotype turned up a few times. The V and J genes are TRBV27 and TRBJ1-6, with 9 positions matching TRBD1. CDR1 is MNHEY, CDR2 SMNVEV, per germline (reference sequence). Trimming at V came to 6 bases and at J to 8 bases, leaving 8 bases not matched to a gene. The CDR3 covers 15 residues. CDR3 in amino acids: CASRPGQGPHSPLHF. The CDR3 DNA reads TGTGCCAGCAGACCGGGACAGGGACCTCATTCACCCCTCCACTTT.

For the CDR3, the DNA is TGTGCCAGCAGTTTGCGATCGGGGAGCCAAGCCTACGAGCAGTACTTC. Translation: CASSLRSGSQAYEQYF. This chain connects TRBV28 to TRBJ2-7, with a possible D match to TRBD2 (5 bases). This CDR3 region has 16 residues. Germline CDR1 is MDHEN and CDR2 is SYDVKM. V lost 3 bases to trimming and J lost 2 bases, with 17 bases between them.

This clonotype was found many times. The chain combines TRBV30 with TRBJ2-1; the match to TRBD1 covers 7 bases. With V trimmed by 5 bases and J by 4 bases, 11 bases remained unmatched. The germline gives CDR1 GTSNPN, CDR2 SVGIG (reference sequence). The CDR3 runs to 15 residues. The CDR3 DNA follows: TGTGCCTGGGGTGGGGGACAGAGAAGATACAATGAGCAGTTCTTC. Residues: CAWGGGQRRYNEQFF.

The chain recombines TRBV11-3 with TRBJ2-1, with TRBD1 matching 7 bases. V was pared by 5 bases and J by 9 bases, with 7 bases of the junction left unmatched. CDR3 size: 13 residues. Germline lookup yields CDR1 SGHNT and CDR2 YENEEA. The CDR3: CASSEGTAGEQFF. As DNA, the CDR3 is TGTGCCAGCAGCGAGGGGACAGCCGGTGAGCAGTTCTTC.

This clonotype was detected only a few times. At one of its ends the junction is not consistent with the germline gene, which may arise from a read error. CDR3 in amino acids: CASSLAGREQYF. The CDR3 DNA reads as TGTGCCAGCAGTTTAGCGGGACGCGAGCAGTACTTC. This rearrangement joins TRBV7-2 to TRBJ2-7, with TRBD2 identical over 8 bases. This CDR3 region has 12 residues. Germline CDR1 reads SGHTA; CDR2 reads FQGNSA. The full variable domain, with the rest looked up from reference TRBV7-2 and TRBJ2-7, is GAGVSQSPSNKVTEKGKDVELRCDPISGHTALYWYRQSLGQGLEFLIYFQGNSAPDKSGLPSDRFSAERTGGSVSTLTIQRTQQEDSAVYLCASSLAGREQYFGPGTRLTVT.

This clonotype was observed a few times. The V and J genes are TRBV5-1 and TRBJ2-1, with a weak D call TRBD2 (5 bases). CDR3 length: 11 residues. The V gene lost 0 bases and the J gene lost 13 bases, with 8 bases spanning the gap. The germline CDR1 and CDR2 sequences are SGHRS and YFSETQ. In DNA, the CDR3 is TGCGCCAGCAGCTTGGCCGGGGTCCAGTTCTTC. It specifies CASSLAGVQFF.

J is TRBJ2-7 and V is TRBV20-1; D uncertain. The CDR3 has 11 residues. Germline assignment: CDR1 DFQATT and CDR2 SNEGSKA (reference sequence). V was clipped by 4 bases and J by 3 bases, with 7 bases between them. The CDR3 coding sequence is TGCAGTGCTAAGAGGAACTACGAGCAGTACTTC. As protein: CSAKRNYEQYF.

The chain uses TRBV12-3 or TRBV12-4 and TRBJ2-7; 8 bases align to TRBD1. The V gene end was trimmed by 6 bases and the J gene end by 1 base; junction bases not matched to a gene: 5. The CDR3 runs to 14 residues. CDR3 bases: TGTGCCAGCAGGGTGACAGGGGATTCCTACGAGCAGTACTTC. Its protein product is CASRVTGDSYEQYF.

The J gene is TRBJ1-1, the V gene TRBV7-9, with TRBD1 identical over 12 bases. Germline loops: CDR1 SEHNR, CDR2 FQNEAQ (reference sequence). This CDR3 region has 16 residues. V lost 1 base, J lost 8 bases, and 8 bases stayed unmatched. CDR3 in amino acids: CASSLVGGTGGIEAFF. CDR3 bases: TGTGCCAGCAGCTTAGTAGGTGGGACAGGGGGCATAGAAGCTTTCTTT.